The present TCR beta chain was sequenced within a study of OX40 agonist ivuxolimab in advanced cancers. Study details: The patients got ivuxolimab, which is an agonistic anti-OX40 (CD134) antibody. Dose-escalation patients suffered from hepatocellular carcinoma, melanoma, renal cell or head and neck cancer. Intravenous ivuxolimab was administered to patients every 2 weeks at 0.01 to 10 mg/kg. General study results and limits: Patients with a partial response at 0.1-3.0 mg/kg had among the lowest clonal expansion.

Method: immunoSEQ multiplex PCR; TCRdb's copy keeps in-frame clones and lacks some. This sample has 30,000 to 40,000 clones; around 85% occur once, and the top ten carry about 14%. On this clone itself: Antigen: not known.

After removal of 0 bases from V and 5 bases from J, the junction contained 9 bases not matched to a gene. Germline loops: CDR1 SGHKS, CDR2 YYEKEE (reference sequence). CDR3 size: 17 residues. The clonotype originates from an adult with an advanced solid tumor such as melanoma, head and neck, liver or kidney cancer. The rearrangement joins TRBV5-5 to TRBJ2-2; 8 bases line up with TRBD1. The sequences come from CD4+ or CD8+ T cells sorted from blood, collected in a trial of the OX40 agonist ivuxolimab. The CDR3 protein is CASSLASGGLTTGELFF. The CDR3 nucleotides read TGTGCCAGCAGCTTGGCCTCAGGGGGCCTAACTACCGGGGAGCTGTTTTTT. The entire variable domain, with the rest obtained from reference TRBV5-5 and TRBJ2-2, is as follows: DAGVTQSPTHLIKTRGQQVTLRCSPISGHKSVSWYQQVLGQGPQFIFQYYEKEERGRGNFPDRFSARQFPNYSSELNVNALLLGDSALYLCASSLASGGLTTGELFFGEGSRLTVL.